The next 32 T cell receptor beta chains were all read from a single sample in a study of regulatory T cells in long-lasting Graves disease. Time point described: newly diagnosed GD, antithyroid drugs for less than 3 months. Generation of the TCR library employed RNA extracted from PBMCs. TCR beta libraries were built with iRepertoire HTBI primers and Arm-PCR of CDR3 regions. TCRdb redid the calling of the multiplex PCR reads with MiXCR, one entry per CDR3 protein. The data contain roughly 420,000 distinct CDR3 sequences, 12% to 15% of them singletons. Separately, the same data were catalogued under a study of T cells in Graves' hyperthyroidism and ophthalmopathy.

This specimen was peripheral blood mononuclear cells (PBMCs), taken at new diagnosis, from a patient treated with antithyroid drugs. The receptors stem from a woman aged 45-65 years with Graves disease.

Comments on this clonotype: Possible read error: a much larger clone is one base away. This chain uses TRBV2 with TRBJ1-5; perhaps TRBD1 as D (5 bases). Germline CDR1 SNHLY, CDR2 FYNNEI. The CDR3 spans 16 residues. The CDR3, as DNA: TGTGCCAGCAAATTGGGGGGTTTATTGAGCAATCAGCGCCAGCATTTT. Its translation: CASKLGGLLSNQRQHF.

The chain uses TRBV18 and TRBJ2-7, with TRBD2 matching 12 bases. The germline V gene encodes CDR1 KGHSH and CDR2 LQKENI. This CDR3 comprises 17 residues. V trimming: 3 bases; J trimming: 2 bases; junction bases outside the gene matches: 8. The CDR3 protein is CASSPSTSGSPPYEQYF. The CDR3 DNA reads TGTGCCAGCTCACCCTCGACTAGCGGGAGTCCCCCCTACGAGCAGTACTTC.

This clonotype occurred many times. DNA for the CDR3: TGTGCCAGCAGCTTAGACAGGGGAAGCGAGCAGTACTTC. Protein product: CASSLDRGSEQYF. This rearrangement joins TRBV7-9 to TRBJ2-7, with 7 bases aligning to TRBD1. The V and J ends lost 1 base and 6 bases, in that order; junction bases with no gene match: 3. Germline values: CDR1 SEHNR, CDR2 FQNEAQ (reference sequence). This CDR3 region has 13 residues. Variable domain in full (rest from reference TRBV7-9 and TRBJ2-7): DTGVSQNPRHKITKRGQNVTFRCDPISEHNRLYWYRQTLGQGPEFLTYFQNEAQLEKSRLLSDRFSAERPKGSFSTLEIQRTEQGDSAMYLCASSLDRGSEQYFGPGTRLTVT.

This clonotype was recorded many times. This rearrangement joins TRBV5-8 to TRBJ2-7; no clear D. Trimming pared 3 bases from V and 2 bases from J, leaving 9 bases between. Germline V gene sequence: CDR1 SGHTS, CDR2 YDEGEE. The CDR3 is 13 residues long. The CDR3 is CASSSRLPYEQYF. The CDR3 DNA sequence: TGTGCCAGCAGCTCCCGCCTCCCCTACGAGCAGTACTTC.

The rearrangement uses TRBV5-1 and TRBJ2-6; TRBD1 agrees at 11 bases. The CDR3 contains 18 residues. V trimming: 1 base; J trimming: 4 bases; junction bases outside the gene matches: 7. CDR1 is SGHRS and CDR2 is YFSETQ in the germline V gene. Here the CDR3 reads CASSLSPDRGPGANVLTF. In DNA form, the CDR3 reads TGCGCCAGCAGCTTGTCACCGGACAGGGGGCCCGGGGCCAACGTCCTGACTTTC.

This clonotype was detected many times. This chain uses TRBV28 with TRBJ2-1, with 10 bases lining up with TRBD2. The CDR3 is 16 residues long. CDR1 and CDR2 from the germline V gene are MDHEN and SYDVKM. V was clipped by 8 bases and J by 1 base; unmatched bases: 8. CDR3 loop: CASDTISGRSYNEQFF. The CDR3 DNA is TGTGCCAGCGATACGATTAGCGGGAGGTCCTACAATGAGCAGTTCTTC.

The chain combines TRBV9 with TRBJ1-1, with D perhaps matching TRBD1 (5 bases). The CDR3 spans 15 residues. CDR1 SGDLS and CDR2 YYNGEE come from the germline V gene. Deletions cut 0 bases from V and 5 bases from J, with 14 bases between. CDR3 loop: CASSVVPVQGTEAFF. The CDR3 bases are TGTGCCAGCAGCGTAGTACCCGTCCAGGGTACTGAAGCTTTCTTT.

This clonotype was seen many times. The rearrangement links TRBV28 to TRBJ2-1; D tentatively fits TRBD1 or TRBD2 (5 bases each). Trimming left V 5 bases short and J 13 bases short, with 15 bases between. CDR3 size: 12 residues. Germline V gives CDR1 MDHEN, CDR2 SYDVKM. The chain's CDR3 is CASSTRDARQFF. As DNA, the CDR3 is TGTGCCAGCAGTACCCGGGACGCCCGACAGTTCTTC.

This clonotype was detected many times. V usage is TRBV7-3 and J usage is TRBJ2-3, with D perhaps matching TRBD2 (7 bases). Trimming cost V 5 bases and J 3 bases, with 15 bases left between them. Looked up from germline, CDR1 is SGHTA and CDR2 is FQGTGA. The length of the CDR3 is 15 residues. CDR3 sequence: CASSPQGGGTDTQYF. The CDR3 DNA reads as TGTGCCAGCAGCCCCCAAGGGGGAGGGACAGATACGCAGTATTTT.

This clonotype was seen repeatedly, ten times or more. The chain employs TRBV3-1 and TRBJ2-3, with D hard to call. The germline V gene encodes CDR1 LGHDT and CDR2 YNNKEL (reference sequence). V lost 2 bases and J lost 3, with 15 bases in between. This CDR3 contains 16 residues. CDR3 residues: CASSQWVGMGTDTQYF. CDR3 DNA sequence: TGTGCCAGCAGCCAATGGGTTGGGATGGGGACAGATACGCAGTATTTT.

The chain is built from TRBV3-1 and TRBJ2-1; D is possibly TRBD1 or TRBD2 (5 bases each). This CDR3 has 15 residues. Germline CDR1 and CDR2: LGHDT and YNNKEL (reference sequence). Deletions cut 4 bases from V and 3 bases from J, with 13 bases between. The CDR3 protein is CASSPGWGNYNEQFF. The CDR3 coding sequence is TGTGCCAGCAGCCCAGGGTGGGGGAACTACAATGAGCAGTTCTTC.

This clonotype was counted many times. This chain's CDR3 is CASSAGASYEQYF. CDR3 sequence (DNA): TGTGCCAGCAGTGCAGGGGCTTCCTACGAGCAGTACTTC. The rearrangement joins TRBV2 to TRBJ2-7, with D maybe TRBD1 (6 bases). CDR1 and CDR2 from the germline V gene are SNHLY and FYNNEI. The length of the CDR3 is 13 residues. V lost 4 bases and J 1 base, leaving 8 bases between the germline ends.

This clonotype was detected ten times or more. The V and J genes are TRBV29-1 and TRBJ2-7; D remains ambiguous. The germline V gene encodes CDR1 SQVTM and CDR2 ANQGSEA. CDR3 length equals 14 residues. Trimming left V 2 bases short and J 0 bases short, with 11 bases between. The CDR3 spells CSVEKMGSSYEQYF. The CDR3 DNA reads TGCAGCGTTGAAAAGATGGGAAGCTCCTACGAGCAGTACTTC.

The V and J genes are TRBV19 and TRBJ2-4, with 9 bases that match TRBD2. This CDR3 has 18 residues. Germline-derived CDR1 and CDR2 are LNHDA and SQIVND (reference sequence). V was pared by 2 bases and J by 0 bases, with 8 bases of the junction left unmatched. The CDR3 sequence: CASSILREGSVAKNIQYF. As DNA, the CDR3 is TGTGCCAGTAGTATATTGCGGGAGGGCTCTGTAGCCAAAAACATTCAGTACTTC.

This clonotype has ten or more counts. This rearrangement joins TRBV2 to TRBJ2-2; D remains ambiguous. The CDR3 is made up of 14 amino acids. Looked up from germline, CDR1 is SNHLY and CDR2 is FYNNEI. Deletions cut 8 bases from V and 4 bases from J, with 14 bases between. The CDR3 loop reads CASRWGYGTGELFF. CDR3 in DNA: TGTGCCAGCCGCTGGGGATACGGCACCGGGGAGCTGTTTTTT.

The J gene is TRBJ2-1, the V gene TRBV5-1; 15 bases match TRBD2. The CDR3 has 15 residues. Trimming removed 7 bases from V and 9 bases from J; junction bases left unmatched: 8. Germline V gene data show CDR1 as SGHRS and CDR2 as YFSETQ. This CDR3 is CASRRTSGRAGEQFF. The CDR3 bases are TGCGCCAGCCGCAGGACTAGCGGGAGGGCAGGTGAGCAGTTCTTC.

This clonotype was recorded many times. V is TRBV18 and J is TRBJ2-1, with 13 bases aligning to TRBD2. The CDR3 has 14 residues. V lost 3 bases to trimming and J lost 10 bases; unmatched junction nucleotides: 3. The germline gives CDR1 KGHSH, CDR2 LQKENI. The CDR3 region has the DNA TGTGCCAGCTCACCTCGGGGACTAGCGGGAGAGCAGTTCTTC. Translated, it gives CASSPRGLAGEQFF.

This chain joins TRBV19 and TRBJ2-3; 7 nucleotides align to TRBD2. Germline values: CDR1 LNHDA, CDR2 SQIVND (reference sequence). The CDR3 totals 14 residues. Trimming took 8 bases from V and 3 from J; bases not matched to a gene: 8. The CDR3 DNA sequence: TGTGCCAGTGGCCGCGGGAGCGGTACAGATACGCAGTATTTT. Translated: CASGRGSGTDTQYF. Together with reference TRBV19 and TRBJ2-3, the CDR3 gives the full variable domain: DGGITQSPKYLFRKEGQNVTLSCEQNLNHDAMYWYRQDPGQGLRLIYYSQIVNDFQKGDIAEGYSVSREKKESFPLTVTSAQKNPTAFYLCASGRGSGTDTQYFGPGTRLTVL.

DNA of the CDR3: TGTGCCAGCAGGAACGCCGGGTTCAGCACGTACAATGAGCAGTTCTTC. Translating gives CASRNAGFSTYNEQFF. V and J are TRBV27 and TRBJ2-1, with D uncertain. CDR1 is MNHEY, CDR2 SMNVEV, per germline (reference sequence). V lost 6 bases to trimming and J lost 4 bases, with 19 bases between them. The CDR3 runs to 16 residues.

This clonotype was seen a few times. This sequence joins TRBV5-1 and TRBJ2-1; TRBD1 agrees at 10 bases. Germline-derived CDR1 and CDR2 are SGHRS and YFSETQ. V lost 4 bases to trimming and J lost 10 bases; unmatched junction nucleotides: 14. The CDR3 length is 16 residues. The chain's CDR3 is CASSRAGTGAAWEQFF. The CDR3 DNA is TGCGCCAGCAGCAGAGCCGGGACAGGGGCCGCATGGGAGCAGTTCTTC.

This clonotype appeared once. The CDR3 DNA sequence: TGCGCCAGCAGCTTGGCCGGGGGTTTTAACACTGAAGCTTTCTTT. Translation gives CASSLAGGFNTEAFF. The V and J genes are TRBV5-1 and TRBJ1-1, with D possibly being TRBD1 (5 bases). The V end was cut by 0 bases, the J end by 2 bases, with 11 bases between. The length of the CDR3 is 15 residues. Germline CDR1 is SGHRS and CDR2 is YFSETQ.

At least ten counts were recorded for this clonotype. J is TRBJ1-2 and V is TRBV29-1, with TRBD1 matching 7 bases. After removal of 1 base from V and 1 base from J, the junction contained 9 bases not matched to a gene. Looked up from germline, CDR1 is SQVTM and CDR2 is ANQGSEA. CDR3 length equals 16 residues. CDR3 protein: CSVEAYPGQHNYGYTF. The CDR3 region has the DNA TGCAGCGTTGAAGCTTACCCGGGACAGCATAACTATGGCTACACCTTC.

This clonotype has ten or more counts. This chain joins TRBV28 and TRBJ1-1, with a possible D match to TRBD1 (5 bases). Germline assignment: CDR1 MDHEN and CDR2 SYDVKM. V was clipped by 4 bases and J by 1 base, with 13 bases between them. This CDR3 has 15 amino acids. The CDR3 spells CASSSPGRTNTEAFF. The DNA for the CDR3 is TGTGCCAGCAGTTCTCCGGGACGGACGAACACTGAAGCTTTCTTT.

The rearrangement uses TRBV3-1 and TRBJ1-1, with D possibly being TRBD1 (6 bases). The CDR3 covers 15 residues. Between the trimmed V and J ends, which lost 7 bases and 2 bases, there was a span of 17 bases. Germline CDR1 reads LGHDT; CDR2 reads YNNKEL (reference sequence). The CDR3 is CASTSLGGGNTEAFF. The CDR3 coding sequence is TGTGCCAGCACCTCACTGGGGGGGGGCAACACTGAAGCTTTCTTT. Using reference TRBV3-1 and TRBJ1-1 for the parts outside the CDR3, the full variable domain is DTAVSQTPKYLVTQMGNDKSIKCEQNLGHDTMYWYKQDSKKFLKIMFSYNNKELIINETVPNRFSPKSPDKAHLNLHINSLELGDSAVYFCASTSLGGGNTEAFFGQGTRLTVV.

This clonotype was counted at least ten times. A junction boundary mismatches the germline segment, possibly from a read error. CDR3 sequence (DNA): TGCGCCAGCAGCGGAGGAGCGGGAGCCCAAAACATTCAGTACTTC. This translates into CASSGGAGAQNIQYF. The chain is built from TRBV5-1 and TRBJ2-4; 8 nucleotides line up with TRBD2. This CDR3 spans 15 amino acids. Germline CDR1 reads SGHRS; CDR2 reads YFSETQ.

This chain links TRBV19 with TRBJ1-2, with a weak D call TRBD1 (5 bases). Germline CDR1 and CDR2: LNHDA and SQIVND (reference sequence). Trimming took off 4 bases at V and 5 bases at J, with 20 bases between the two ends. This CDR3 contains 16 residues. CDR3 residues: CASSTTGTARGYGYTF. The CDR3 DNA sequence: TGTGCCAGTAGTACTACCGGGACTGCACGGGGTTATGGCTACACCTTC.

Comment on this clonotype: Compared with germline, one end of the junction differs, possibly owing to a read error. This chain connects TRBV5-1 to TRBJ1-2; 7 bases fit TRBD1. The CDR3 length is 14 residues. Germline V CDR1 and CDR2: SGHRS, YFSETQ. The CDR3 sequence: CASSLAGTEYGHTF. Here the CDR3 DNA reads TGCGCCAGCAGCTTGGCCGGGACAGAATATGGCCACACCTTC.

The chain recombines TRBV29-1 with TRBJ2-5, with 11 bases lining up with TRBD2. The J segment lost 0 bases and the V segment lost 8 bases, leaving 5 bases of the junction unmatched. Germline V gene lookup returns CDR1 SQVTM and CDR2 ANQGSEA. There are 14 residues in the CDR3. In DNA form, the CDR3 reads TGCAGCACCCCGACTAGCGGGAACCAAGAGACCCAGTACTTC. This encodes CSTPTSGNQETQYF.

The rearrangement uses TRBV7-3 and TRBJ1-1, with a tentative D call TRBD1 (6 bases). CDR1 is SGHTA, CDR2 FQGTGA, per germline. The length of the CDR3 is 15 residues. The V end was cut by 2 bases, the J end by 1 base, with 11 bases between. The CDR3 sequence: CASSLRGDKNTEAFF. CDR3 DNA: TGTGCCAGCAGCTTACGGGGGGACAAGAACACTGAAGCTTTCTTT.

The chain carries TRBV6-1 and TRBJ2-7, with TRBD1 matching 8 bases. Per germline, CDR1 MNHNS and CDR2 SASEGT. With V trimmed by 2 bases and J by 3 bases, 6 bases remained unmatched. There are 15 residues in the CDR3. DNA for the CDR3: TGTGCCAGCAGTGAATACAGGACAGGGTTCTACGAGCAGTACTTC. Protein: CASSEYRTGFYEQYF.

This clonotype came up many times. This chain joins TRBV10-1 and TRBJ2-3; 7 bases line up with TRBD2. CDR3 length: 13 amino acids. Germline V CDR1 and CDR2: WNHNN, SYGVQD (reference sequence). V shed 2 bases, J shed 6 bases, and the junction held 2 bases outside the gene matches. The CDR3 region has the DNA TGCGCCAGCAGTGAGGCGGGAGCGGATACGCAGTATTTT. Amino acid sequence: CASSEAGADTQYF.

This clonotype has at least ten counts. This chain links TRBV28 with TRBJ2-2, with D perhaps matching TRBD1 (6 bases). The CDR3 has 16 amino acids. Germline CDR1 and CDR2: MDHEN and SYDVKM. V lost 6 bases and J lost 1, with 15 bases in between. The CDR3 reads CASRGDRIWNTGELFF. The CDR3 DNA is TGTGCCAGCAGAGGTGACAGGATATGGAACACCGGGGAGCTGTTTTTT.